This T cell receptor beta chain was captured by sequencing in a study of cytomegalovirus exposure and HLA in healthy donors. Trimming cost V 2 bases and J 15 bases, with 10 bases left between them. Germline loops: CDR1 MNHNS, CDR2 SASEGT. The CDR3 is 11 residues long. Regarding this clone: Its antigen is unknown.

The PCR was carried out with 60 Vbeta primers and 13 Jbeta primers. Data came from immunoSEQ multiplex PCR; TCRdb stores just in-frame clones and leaves some out. The listing contains around 65,000 clones. The study, taken as a whole, reports: What TCR beta sequences reportedly achieved was accurate prediction of HLA-A and HLA-B alleles in most subjects. It was taken for granted in presence/absence analyses that sequencing depth across donors was roughly uniform. Versus the roughly 640-donor mean, an Asian-associated ancestry cluster reportedly showed fewer N-insertions in a later analysis. TCR beta V segments were, for the most part, productive about 87% or about 30% of the time in an earlier analysis.

The chain carries TRBV6-1 and TRBJ1-4; possible D gene TRBD1, 5 bases. The source is a boy aged 5 to 17 in good health and CMV-seronegative. The sequencing sample was made of PBMCs. The CDR3 loop is CASSELGGVFF. CDR3 coding DNA: TGTGCCAGCAGTGAACTCGGAGGGGTGTTTTTT.